What follows are 15 T cell receptor beta chains derived from one specimen sequenced in a study of cytomegalovirus exposure and HLA in healthy donors. Primers for the PCR totalled 60 Vbeta and 13 Jbeta. Clones were read by immunoSEQ multiplex PCR, and TCRdb kept only the in-frame ones, dropping some. The sample yields 100,000 to 140,000 clones, more than 75% seen once. Sequencing used PBMCs. These receptors came from a man aged 25-45 years in good health and CMV-seropositive.

The chain combines TRBV6-1 with TRBJ1-3; D is unresolved. The V end lost 1 base, the J end lost 4 bases, and 11 bases lay between the germline ends. Germline V CDR1 and CDR2: MNHNS, SASEGT. The CDR3 has 15 residues. CDR3 coding DNA: TGTGCCAGCAGTGAAGGGCCCCAAGAAGGAAACACCATATATTTT. Its translation is CASSEGPQEGNTIYF.

Worth noting for this clone: Compared with germline, one end of the junction differs, possibly owing to a read error. The chain carries TRBV7-9 and TRBJ2-7, with D possibly matching TRBD1 (6 bases). CDR3 length: 13 residues. Germline CDR1 and CDR2: SEHNR and FQNEAQ (reference sequence). The CDR3 reads CSSSWQGRYEQYF. CDR3 DNA: TGTTCCAGCAGCTGGCAGGGGCGATACGAGCAGTACTTC. The full variable domain, its missing parts supplied by reference TRBV7-9 and TRBJ2-7, is DTGVSQNPRHKITKRGQNVTFRCDPISEHNRLYWYRQTLGQGPEFLTYFQNEAQLEKSRLLSDRFSAERPKGSFSTLEIQRTEQGDSAMYLCSSSWQGRYEQYFGPGTRLTVT.

The chain employs TRBV6-5 and TRBJ1-6, with 7 nucleotides matching TRBD1. Germline-derived CDR1 and CDR2 are MNHEY and SVGAGI. With V trimmed by 6 bases and J by 9 bases, 11 bases remained unmatched. The CDR3 is 15 residues long. The DNA for the CDR3 is TGTGCCAGCAGGAGAGTCCGGGACAGTCCTTCACCCCTCCACTTT. As protein: CASRRVRDSPSPLHF.

This chain links TRBV6-5 with TRBJ2-7; 7 positions match TRBD1. This CDR3 comprises 14 residues. Germline CDR1 is MNHEY and CDR2 is SVGAGI. V shed 4 bases, J shed 3 bases, and the junction held 6 bases outside the gene matches. CDR3 protein: CASSSPDRHYEQYF. The CDR3, as DNA: TGTGCCAGCAGTTCCCCGGACAGGCACTACGAGCAGTACTTC.

V usage is TRBV4-1 and J usage is TRBJ2-3; 7 bases agree with TRBD2. Germline lookup yields CDR1 MGHRA and CDR2 YSYEKL. Trimming took 6 bases from V and 6 from J; bases not matched to a gene: 9. The CDR3 covers 14 residues. The CDR3, as DNA: TGCGCCAGCAGGATGAGCGGGGTGGGGGATACGCAGTATTTT. It translates to CASRMSGVGDTQYF.

The chain uses TRBV19 and TRBJ1-1; D gene uncertain. Germline V gene data show CDR1 as LNHDA and CDR2 as SQIVND (reference sequence). CDR3 length: 12 residues. V shed 1 base and J shed 3 bases, with 3 bases lying between them. CDR3 loop: CASSIVDTEAFF. The CDR3, as DNA: TGTGCCAGTAGTATAGTCGACACTGAAGCTTTCTTT.

This rearrangement joins TRBV12-5 to TRBJ2-7; possible D gene TRBD1, 6 bases. The germline CDR1 and CDR2 sequences are LGHNT and FRNRAP. Between the trimmed V and J ends, which lost 6 bases and 5 bases, there was a span of 17 bases. The CDR3 loop spans 14 amino acids. CDR3 loop: CASGPQIQGHEQYF. The CDR3 nucleotides read TGTGCTAGTGGGCCTCAAATACAGGGCCACGAGCAGTACTTC. The variable domain in full, with the rest retrieved from reference TRBV12-5 and TRBJ2-7, is DARVTQTPRHKVTEMGQEVTMRCQPILGHNTVFWYRQTMMQGLELLAYFRNRAPLDDSGMPKDRFSAEMPDATLATLKIQPSEPRDSAVYFCASGPQIQGHEQYFGPGTRLTVT.

The chain employs TRBV19 and TRBJ2-3; 7 bases agree with TRBD2. The junction had 14 bases not matched to a gene; V was cut back by 10 bases and J by 4 bases. This CDR3 spans 15 amino acids. Germline assignment: CDR1 LNHDA and CDR2 SQIVND (reference sequence). The CDR3 region has the DNA TGTGCCACCTCGCGGGTGACTCGGGGGGCAGATACGCAGTATTTT. Translation: CATSRVTRGADTQYF.

The V call is TRBV11-2, the J call TRBJ2-3; TRBD2 matches 11 bases. Trimming removed 1 base from V and 10 bases from J; junction bases left unmatched: 10. The CDR3 extends over 16 amino acids. Germline V gives CDR1 SGHAT, CDR2 FQNNGV. The CDR3 reads CASSLVAGGFGDAQYF. The CDR3 DNA reads as TGTGCCAGCAGCTTAGTAGCGGGGGGGTTTGGGGATGCGCAGTATTTT.

The chain couples TRBV9 to TRBJ1-6, with 7 bases aligning to TRBD1. CDR3 size: 17 residues. Trimming at V came to 2 bases and at J to 7 bases, leaving 12 bases not matched to a gene. Germline assignment: CDR1 SGDLS and CDR2 YYNGEE. The chain's CDR3 is CASSVEQGLRLNSPLHF. In nucleotides, the CDR3 is TGTGCCAGCAGCGTGGAACAGGGGCTTAGGCTGAATTCACCCCTCCACTTT. Together with reference TRBV9 and TRBJ1-6, the CDR3 gives the full variable domain: DSGVTQTPKHLITATGQRVTLRCSPRSGDLSVYWYQQSLDQGLQFLIQYYNGEERAKGNILERFSAQQFPDLHSELNLSSLELGDSALYFCASSVEQGLRLNSPLHFGNGTRLTVT.

The rearrangement joins TRBV5-1 to TRBJ2-7; 7 bases fit TRBD2. Trimming at V came to 3 bases and at J to 0 bases, leaving 6 bases not matched to a gene. The CDR3 contains 15 residues. CDR1 and CDR2 (germline): SGHRS, YFSETQ. The CDR3 DNA reads TGCGCCAGCAGCTCCCTTTGGGGGGGCTCCTACGAGCAGTACTTC. Its protein product is CASSSLWGGSYEQYF.

V is TRBV5-1 and J is TRBJ1-1; D perhaps matches TRBD1 (5 bases). Trimming took 5 bases from V and 0 from J, leaving 11 bases between them. CDR1 SGHRS and CDR2 YFSETQ come from the germline V gene. The CDR3 consists of 14 residues. The CDR3 loop is CASRVTDLNTEAFF. CDR3 bases: TGCGCCAGCAGGGTGACAGATCTGAACACTGAAGCTTTCTTT.

This clone was observed a few times. This chain joins TRBV6-6 and TRBJ1-5; TRBD1 matches at 7 bases. Germline-derived CDR1 and CDR2 are MNHNY and SVGAGI (reference sequence). After removal of 2 bases from V and 2 bases from J, the junction contained 0 bases not matched to a gene. This CDR3 has 14 residues. CDR3 sequence (DNA): TGTGCCAGCAGTTACGACAGGGGCAATCAGCCCCAGCATTTT. This translates into CASSYDRGNQPQHF.

This chain joins TRBV27 and TRBJ1-1; D is possibly TRBD1 (6 bases). Germline loops: CDR1 MNHEY, CDR2 SMNVEV (reference sequence). Trimming removed 7 bases from V and 6 bases from J, with 21 bases in between. The CDR3 runs 15 residues. The CDR3 sequence is CASTTRGAIGSEAFF. The CDR3 nucleotides read TGTGCCAGCACCACGCGGGGGGCGATTGGGTCTGAAGCTTTCTTT.

This chain connects TRBV29-1 to TRBJ1-1, with 7 bases aligning to TRBD1. V was pared by 6 bases and J by 6 bases, with 16 bases of the junction left unmatched. The CDR3 loop spans 15 amino acids. Germline CDR1 is SQVTM and CDR2 is ANQGSEA. DNA for the CDR3: TGCAGCGTAGGATGGACAACAGGGGTGAGCCCTGAAGCTTTCTTT. It translates to CSVGWTTGVSPEAFF.